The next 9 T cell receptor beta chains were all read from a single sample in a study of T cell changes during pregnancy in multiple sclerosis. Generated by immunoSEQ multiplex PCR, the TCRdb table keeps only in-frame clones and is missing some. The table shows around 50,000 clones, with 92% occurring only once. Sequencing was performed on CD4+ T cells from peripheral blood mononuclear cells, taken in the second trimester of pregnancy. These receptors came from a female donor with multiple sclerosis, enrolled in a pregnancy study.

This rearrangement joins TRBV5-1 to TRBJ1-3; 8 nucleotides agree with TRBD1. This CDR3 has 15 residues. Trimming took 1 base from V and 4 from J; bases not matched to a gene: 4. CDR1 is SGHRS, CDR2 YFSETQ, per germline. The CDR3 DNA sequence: TGCGCCAGCAGCTTGATGACAGGGGTCGGAAACACCATATATTTT. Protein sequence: CASSLMTGVGNTIYF.

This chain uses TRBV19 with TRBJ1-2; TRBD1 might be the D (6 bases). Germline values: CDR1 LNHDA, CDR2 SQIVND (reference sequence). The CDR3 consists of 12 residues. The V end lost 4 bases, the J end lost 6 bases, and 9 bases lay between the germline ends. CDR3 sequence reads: CASSRAGDGYTF. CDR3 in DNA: TGTGCCAGTAGTAGGGCAGGGGATGGCTACACCTTC.

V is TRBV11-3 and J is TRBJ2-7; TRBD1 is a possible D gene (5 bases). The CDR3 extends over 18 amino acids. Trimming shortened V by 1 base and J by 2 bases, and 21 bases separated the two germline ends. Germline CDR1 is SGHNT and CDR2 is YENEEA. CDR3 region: CASSLVGNRPKVTYEQYF. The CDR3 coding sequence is TGTGCCAGCAGCTTAGTGGGGAACAGGCCGAAAGTCACCTACGAGCAGTACTTC.

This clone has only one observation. In DNA, the CDR3 is TGTGCCAGCAGCTCCCCCGACAGGACTTGGGGGGGCTACACCTTC. It encodes CASSSPDRTWGGYTF. The chain carries TRBV7-2 and TRBJ1-2; a weak D match, TRBD1 (6 bases). Per germline, CDR1 SGHTA and CDR2 FQGNSA. Trimming shortened V by 4 bases and J by 8 bases, and 20 bases separated the two germline ends. The CDR3 is 15 amino acids.

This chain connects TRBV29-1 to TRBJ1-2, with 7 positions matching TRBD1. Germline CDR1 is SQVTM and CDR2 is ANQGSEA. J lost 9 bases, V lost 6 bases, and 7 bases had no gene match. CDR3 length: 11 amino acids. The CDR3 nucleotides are TGCAGCGTGATGACAGGGAATAGCTACACCTTC. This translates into CSVMTGNSYTF.

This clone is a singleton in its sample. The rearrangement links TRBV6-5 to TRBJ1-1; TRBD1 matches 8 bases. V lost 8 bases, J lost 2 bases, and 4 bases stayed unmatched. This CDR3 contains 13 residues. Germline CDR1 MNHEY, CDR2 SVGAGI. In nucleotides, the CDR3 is TGTGCCAGCGGACAGGGACCTAACACTGAAGCTTTCTTT. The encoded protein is CASGQGPNTEAFF.

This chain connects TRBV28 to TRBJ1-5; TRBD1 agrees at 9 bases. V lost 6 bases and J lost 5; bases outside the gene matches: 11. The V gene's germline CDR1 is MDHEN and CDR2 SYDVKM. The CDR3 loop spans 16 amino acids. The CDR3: CASRQGAATRYQPQHF. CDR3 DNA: TGTGCCAGCAGACAGGGGGCTGCCACTAGGTATCAGCCCCAGCATTTT.

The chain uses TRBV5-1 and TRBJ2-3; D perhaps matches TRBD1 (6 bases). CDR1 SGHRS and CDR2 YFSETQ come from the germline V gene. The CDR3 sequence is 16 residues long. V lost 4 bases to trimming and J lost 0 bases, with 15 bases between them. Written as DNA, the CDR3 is TGCGCCAGCAGCCTACAGGGCCCTTTTAGCACAGATACGCAGTATTTT. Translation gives CASSLQGPFSTDTQYF.

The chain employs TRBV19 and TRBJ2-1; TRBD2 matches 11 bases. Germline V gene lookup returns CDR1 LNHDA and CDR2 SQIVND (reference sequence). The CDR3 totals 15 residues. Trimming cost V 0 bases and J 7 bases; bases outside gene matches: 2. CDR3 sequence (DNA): TGTGCCAGTAGTATAGAGGCTAGCGGGAGGAATGAGCAGTTCTTC. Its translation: CASSIEASGRNEQFF.